The TCR beta chain described here comes from a study of blood T cell repertoires in COVID-19. Sequencing was performed with immunoSEQ multiplex PCR; in TCRdb, only in-frame clones are kept and a portion is missing. The data contain about 280,000 clones, 80% to 85% of them singletons. There are 12 residues in the CDR3. Germline loops: CDR1 SQVTM, CDR2 ANQGSEA. V lost 7 bases and J lost 5, with 15 bases in between. The TCR originated in a man in his forties or fifties who had been exposed to COVID-19. The chain carries TRBV29-1 and TRBJ2-7; no firm D call. The sequenced sample was PBMCs or T cells enriched from blood (not recorded which). The CDR3 sequence is CSAETERDEQYF. In nucleotides, the CDR3 is TGCAGCGCTGAGACGGAGAGAGACGAGCAGTACTTC.